The entry below describes one TCR beta chain. The CDR3 extends over 11 amino acids. V lost 4 bases to trimming and J lost 6 bases, with 7 bases between them. CDR1 and CDR2 from the germline V gene are DFQATT and SNEGSKA (reference sequence). This record comes from a study of T cell responses to AZD1222 COVID-19 vaccine. Using immunoSEQ multiplex PCR, the repertoire was profiled, and TCRdb retains in-frame clones only, with some absent. The table includes roughly 180,000 clones, nearly 95% detected once. Sequenced material: peripheral blood, taken 28 days after the second AZD1222 dose. This receptor was taken from an adult who received the AZD1222 COVID-19 vaccine. The chain joins TRBV20-1 to TRBJ2-4; D is possibly TRBD1 (5 bases). For the CDR3, the DNA is TGCAGTGCTATGACAGCAAACATTCAGTACTTC. This translates into CSAMTANIQYF.